This TCR beta chain emerged from a study of blood T cells in healthy people across ages. Points from the study as a whole: Age brought a roughly linear fall in TCR beta diversity measured per million T cells. Strong correlation existed between TCR beta diversity and naive T cell percentage.

Concerning this clonotype: Antigen unknown.

Alongside a J-beta primer mix, a sample-barcoded 5' primer served in a second PCR lasting about 7 to 12 cycles. TCRdb re-derived calls from the 5' RACE reads in MiXCR, one entry per CDR3 protein. This sample has around 1,000,000 distinct CDR3 sequences, with 35% to 40% found just once. The TCR sequence derives from a man between 18 and 29 years old in good health. The sample consisted of blood.

For the CDR3, the DNA is TGTGCCAGCAGACAGGGGAGGAACGACACCTTC. Protein sequence: CASRQGRNDTF. This chain connects TRBV6-2 or TRBV6-3 to TRBJ1-2; 7 bases fit TRBD1. This CDR3 contains 11 residues. J was trimmed by 12 bases and V by 6 bases; bases with no gene match: 7. In germline, CDR1 is MNHEY, CDR2 SVGEGT.